The rows below give T cell receptor beta chains drawn from one sample of a study of T cells in Graves' hyperthyroidism and ophthalmopathy. TCRdb re-called the multiplex PCR reads with MiXCR, one entry per CDR3 protein. The sample has 600,000 to 800,000 distinct CDR3 sequences, about 35% seen once. Material: blood. Receptor source: a woman in her thirties or forties with Graves' hyperthyroidism. CDR3s include the opening cysteine and the closing phenylalanine or tryptophan. D genes are given only for firm matches. Clone size appears in some rows only: once, few, many, or a class for an expanded clone.

clone_size | j_call | d_call | v_call | cdr3_nt | cdr3_aa
many | TRBJ1-1 | . | TRBV5-8 | TGTGCCAGCAGCTTGGCTTACATGAACACTGAAGCTTTCTTT | CASSLAYMNTEAFF
. | TRBJ1-6 | TRBD1 | TRBV7-6 | TGTGCCAGCAGCCTGGGACAGGGGGCAGGATCACCCCTCCACTTT | CASSLGQGAGSPLHF
. | TRBJ2-7 | . | TRBV4-3 | TGCGCCAGCAGCCCGGACCGGACTGGGGCCGAGCAGTACTTC | CASSPDRTGAEQYF
many | TRBJ2-7 | . | TRBV7-8 | TGTGCCAGCAGCCATGGCGGGACCGCCGTTGCCTACGAGCAGTACTTC | CASSHGGTAVAYEQYF
few | TRBJ1-1 | . | TRBV11-1 | TGTGCCAGCAGCCTTACGGGGGGCAGTCCTGAAGCTTTCTTT | CASSLTGGSPEAFF
. | TRBJ1-6 | . | TRBV10-3 | TGTGCCACCACAGGGATTGGGGATGGTAATTCACCCCTCCACTTT | CATTGIGDGNSPLHF
few | TRBJ1-3 | . | TRBV10-1 | TGCGCCAGCAGTGCTTCTCCTGTCTCTGGAAACACCATATATTTT | CASSASPVSGNTIYF
. | TRBJ1-6 | . | TRBV12-3/TRBV12-4 | TGTGCCAGCAGTTTAAGGGACATAGATTCACCCCTCCACTTT | CASSLRDIDSPLHF
. | TRBJ1-2 | . | TRBV19 | TGTGCCAGTTCCGACCCGGACAGAACCTATGGCTACACCTTC | CASSDPDRTYGYTF
. | TRBJ1-4 | TRBD1 | TRBV20-1 | TGCAGTGCTAGACAGGGGGCGCCGGAAAAACTGTTTTTT | CSARQGAPEKLFF
many | TRBJ2-5 | TRBD1 | TRBV4-3 | TGCGCCAGCAGCCAGCTAACAGGGGGGACCCAGTACTTC | CASSQLTGGTQYF
many | TRBJ1-2 | . | TRBV19 | TGTGCCAGTAGTAAAGGTTCGGCCGAGACAGGCCTGGGGGGCTACACCTTC | CASSKGSAETGLGGYTF
. | TRBJ1-1 | . | TRBV5-8 | TGTGCCAGCTCAACCTCGAGGACTGAAGCTTTCTTT | CASSTSRTEAFF